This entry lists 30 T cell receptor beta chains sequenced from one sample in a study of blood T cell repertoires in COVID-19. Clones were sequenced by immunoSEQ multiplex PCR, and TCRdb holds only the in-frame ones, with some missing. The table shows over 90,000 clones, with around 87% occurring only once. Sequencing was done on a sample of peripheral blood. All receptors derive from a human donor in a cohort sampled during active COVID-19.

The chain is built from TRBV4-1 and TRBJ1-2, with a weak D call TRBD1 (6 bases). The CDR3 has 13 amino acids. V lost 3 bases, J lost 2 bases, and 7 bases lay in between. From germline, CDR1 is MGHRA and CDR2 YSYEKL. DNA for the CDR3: TGCGCCAGCAGCCAGCAGGGGAACTATGGCTACACCTTC. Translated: CASSQQGNYGYTF.

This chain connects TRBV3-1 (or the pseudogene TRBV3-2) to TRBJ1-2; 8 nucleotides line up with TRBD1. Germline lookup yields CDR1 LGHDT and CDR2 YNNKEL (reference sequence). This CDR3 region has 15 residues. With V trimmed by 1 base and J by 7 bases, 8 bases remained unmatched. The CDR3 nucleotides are TGTGCCAGCAGCCAAGGTCAGGGGGCCTTCTCTGGCTACACCTTC. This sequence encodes CASSQGQGAFSGYTF.

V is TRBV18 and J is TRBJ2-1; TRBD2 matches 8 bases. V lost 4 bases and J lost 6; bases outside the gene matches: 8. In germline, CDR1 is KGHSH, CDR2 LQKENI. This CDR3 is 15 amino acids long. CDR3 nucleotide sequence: TGTGCCAGCTCACTTTCCGGGACTAGTTCCAATGAGCAGTTCTTC. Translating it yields CASSLSGTSSNEQFF.

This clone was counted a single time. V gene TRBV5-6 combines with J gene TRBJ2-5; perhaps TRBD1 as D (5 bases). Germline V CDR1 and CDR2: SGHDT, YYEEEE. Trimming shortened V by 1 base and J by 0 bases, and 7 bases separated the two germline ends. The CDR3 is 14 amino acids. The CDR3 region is CASSLPGNQETQYF. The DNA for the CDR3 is TGTGCCAGCAGCTTGCCAGGGAACCAAGAGACCCAGTACTTC. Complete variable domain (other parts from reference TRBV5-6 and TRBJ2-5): DAGVTQSPTHLIKTRGQQVTLRCSPKSGHDTVSWYQQALGQGPQFIFQYYEEEERQRGNFPDRFSGHQFPNYSSELNVNALLLGDSALYLCASSLPGNQETQYFGPGTRLLVL.

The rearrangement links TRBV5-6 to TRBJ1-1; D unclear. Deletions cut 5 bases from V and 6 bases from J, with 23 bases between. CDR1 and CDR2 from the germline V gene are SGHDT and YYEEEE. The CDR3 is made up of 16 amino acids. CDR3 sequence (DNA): TGTGCCAGCAGAACTTTTAGATCCCCGAGTATTTCTGAAGCTTTCTTT. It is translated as CASRTFRSPSISEAFF.

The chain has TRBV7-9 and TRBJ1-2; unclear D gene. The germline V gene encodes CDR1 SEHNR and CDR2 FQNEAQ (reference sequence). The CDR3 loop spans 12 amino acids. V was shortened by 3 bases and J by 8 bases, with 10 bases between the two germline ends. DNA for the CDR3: TGTGCCAGCAGCTTGAGCCCTTCCGGCTACACCTTC. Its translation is CASSLSPSGYTF.

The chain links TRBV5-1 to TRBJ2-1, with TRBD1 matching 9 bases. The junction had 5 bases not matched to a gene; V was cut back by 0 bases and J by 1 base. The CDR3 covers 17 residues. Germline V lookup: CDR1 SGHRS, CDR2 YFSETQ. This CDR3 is CASSLGDRAASYNEQFF. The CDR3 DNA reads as TGCGCCAGCAGCTTGGGGGACAGGGCGGCATCCTACAATGAGCAGTTCTTC.

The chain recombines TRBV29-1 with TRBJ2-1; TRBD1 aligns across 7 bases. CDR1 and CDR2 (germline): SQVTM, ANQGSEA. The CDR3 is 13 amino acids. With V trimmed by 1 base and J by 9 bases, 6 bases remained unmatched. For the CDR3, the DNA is TGCAGCGTTGAAGGGGTAGGGGGCGGTGAGCAGTTCTTC. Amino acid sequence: CSVEGVGGGEQFF.

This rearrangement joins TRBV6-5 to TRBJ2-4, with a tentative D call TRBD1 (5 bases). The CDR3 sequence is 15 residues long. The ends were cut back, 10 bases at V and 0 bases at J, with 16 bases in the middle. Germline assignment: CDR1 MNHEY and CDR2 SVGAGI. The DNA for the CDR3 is TGTGCCACCCAGACAGAGAATCTAGCCAAAAACATTCAGTACTTC. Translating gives CATQTENLAKNIQYF.

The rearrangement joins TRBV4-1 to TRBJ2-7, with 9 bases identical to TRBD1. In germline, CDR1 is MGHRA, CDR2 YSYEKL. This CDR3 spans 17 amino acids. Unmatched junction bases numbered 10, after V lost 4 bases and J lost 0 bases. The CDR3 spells CASSRALRTGDSYEQYF. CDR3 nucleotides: TGCGCCAGCAGCCGAGCACTAAGGACAGGGGACTCCTACGAGCAGTACTTC.

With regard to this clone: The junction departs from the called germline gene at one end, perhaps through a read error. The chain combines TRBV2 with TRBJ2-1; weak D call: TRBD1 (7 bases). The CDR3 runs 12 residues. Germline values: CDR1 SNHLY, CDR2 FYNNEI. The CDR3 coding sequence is TGTGCCAGCAGTGCCCCAGCAGGGGGGTTACTCTTC. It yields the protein CASSAPAGGLLF.

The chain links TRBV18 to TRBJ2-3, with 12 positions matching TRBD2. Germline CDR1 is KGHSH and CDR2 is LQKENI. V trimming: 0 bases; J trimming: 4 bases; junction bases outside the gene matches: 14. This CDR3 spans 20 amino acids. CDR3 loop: CASSPPGLAGGLPRADTQYF. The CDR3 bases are TGTGCCAGCTCACCACCGGGTCTAGCGGGGGGGTTACCCCGGGCAGATACGCAGTATTTT.

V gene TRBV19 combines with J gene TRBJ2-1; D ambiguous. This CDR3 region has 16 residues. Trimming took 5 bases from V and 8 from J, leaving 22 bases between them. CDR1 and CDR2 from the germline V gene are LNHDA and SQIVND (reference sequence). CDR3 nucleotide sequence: TGTGCCAGTAGTCTAAACCCTTCTAGACCCAAGGATGAGCAGTTCTTC. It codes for CASSLNPSRPKDEQFF.

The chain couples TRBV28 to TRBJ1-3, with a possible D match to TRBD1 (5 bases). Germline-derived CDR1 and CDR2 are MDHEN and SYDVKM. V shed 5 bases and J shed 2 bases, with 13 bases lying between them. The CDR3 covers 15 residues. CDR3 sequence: CASSDLKQAGNTIYF. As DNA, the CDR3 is TGTGCCAGCAGTGACCTGAAACAGGCTGGAAACACCATATATTTT.

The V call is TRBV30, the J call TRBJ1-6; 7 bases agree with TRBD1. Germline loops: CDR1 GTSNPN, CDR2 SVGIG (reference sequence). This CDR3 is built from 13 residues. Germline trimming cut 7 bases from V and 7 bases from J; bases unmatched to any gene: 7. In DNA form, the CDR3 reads TGTGCCTCGTCCCGACAGGGAAATTCACCCCTCCACTTT. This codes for CASSRQGNSPLHF.

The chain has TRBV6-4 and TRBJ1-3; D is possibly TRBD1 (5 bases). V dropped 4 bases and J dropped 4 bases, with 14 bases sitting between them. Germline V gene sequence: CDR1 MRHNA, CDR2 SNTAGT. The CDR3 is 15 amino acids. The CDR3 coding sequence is TGTGCCAGCAGTGCAATCCAGGGTAAGGGAAACACCATATATTTT. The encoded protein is CASSAIQGKGNTIYF.

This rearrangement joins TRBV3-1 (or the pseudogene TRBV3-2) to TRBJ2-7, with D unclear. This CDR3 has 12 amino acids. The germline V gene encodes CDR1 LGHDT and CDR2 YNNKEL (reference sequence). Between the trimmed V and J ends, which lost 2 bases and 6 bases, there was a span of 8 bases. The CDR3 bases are TGTGCCAGCAGCCAATCTGTCTCCGAGCAGTACTTC. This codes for CASSQSVSEQYF.

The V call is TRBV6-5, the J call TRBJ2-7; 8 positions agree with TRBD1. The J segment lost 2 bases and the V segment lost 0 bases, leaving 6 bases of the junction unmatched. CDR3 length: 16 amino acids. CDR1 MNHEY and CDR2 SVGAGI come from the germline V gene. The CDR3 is CASSYSWDRKAYEQYF. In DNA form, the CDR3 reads TGTGCCAGCAGTTACTCATGGGACAGGAAAGCCTACGAGCAGTACTTC.

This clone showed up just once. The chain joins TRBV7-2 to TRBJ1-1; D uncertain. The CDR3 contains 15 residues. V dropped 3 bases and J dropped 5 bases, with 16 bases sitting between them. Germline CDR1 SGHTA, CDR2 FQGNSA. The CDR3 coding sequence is TGTGCCAGCAGCTTGATGAACGGTGGCGGTACTGAAGCTTTCTTT. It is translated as CASSLMNGGGTEAFF.

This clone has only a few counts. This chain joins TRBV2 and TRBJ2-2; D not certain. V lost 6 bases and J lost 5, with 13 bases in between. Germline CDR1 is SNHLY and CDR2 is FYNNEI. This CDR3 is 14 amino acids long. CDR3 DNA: TGTGCCAGCAGAGGCAGGCATACTACCGGGGAGCTGTTTTTT. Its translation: CASRGRHTTGELFF.

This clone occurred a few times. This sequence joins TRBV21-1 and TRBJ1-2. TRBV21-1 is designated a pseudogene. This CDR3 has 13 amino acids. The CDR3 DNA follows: TGTGCCCGATCCGCGGGGGGTGGCTATGGCTACACCTTC. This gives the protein CARSAGGGYGYTF.

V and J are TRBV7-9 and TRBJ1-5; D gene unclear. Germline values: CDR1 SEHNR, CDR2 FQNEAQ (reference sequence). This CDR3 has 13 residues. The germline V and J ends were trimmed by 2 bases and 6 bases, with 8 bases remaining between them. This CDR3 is CASSLREVQPQHF. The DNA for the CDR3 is TGTGCCAGCAGCTTAAGGGAGGTTCAGCCCCAGCATTTT.

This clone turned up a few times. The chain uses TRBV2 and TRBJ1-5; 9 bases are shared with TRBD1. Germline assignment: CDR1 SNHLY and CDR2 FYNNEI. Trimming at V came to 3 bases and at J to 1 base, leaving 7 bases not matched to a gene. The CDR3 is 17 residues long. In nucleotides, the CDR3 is TGTGCCAGCAGTGAGGGGACAGGGTGGATAAGCAATCAGCCCCAGCATTTT. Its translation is CASSEGTGWISNQPQHF.

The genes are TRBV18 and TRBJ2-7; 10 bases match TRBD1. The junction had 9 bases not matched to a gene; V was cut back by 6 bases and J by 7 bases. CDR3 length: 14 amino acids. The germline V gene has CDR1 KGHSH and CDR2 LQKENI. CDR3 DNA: TGTGCCAGCTCCCTGGACAGGGGGATCGGGGAGCAGTACTTC. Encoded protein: CASSLDRGIGEQYF.

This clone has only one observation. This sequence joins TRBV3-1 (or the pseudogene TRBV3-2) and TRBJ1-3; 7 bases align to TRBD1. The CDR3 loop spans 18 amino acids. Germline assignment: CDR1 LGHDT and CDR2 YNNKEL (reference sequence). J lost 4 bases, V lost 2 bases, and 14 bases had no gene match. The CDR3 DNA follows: TGTGCCAGCAGCCAACCGGGCGGCAGGGGGTTAATGGGAAACACCATATATTTT. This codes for CASSQPGGRGLMGNTIYF.

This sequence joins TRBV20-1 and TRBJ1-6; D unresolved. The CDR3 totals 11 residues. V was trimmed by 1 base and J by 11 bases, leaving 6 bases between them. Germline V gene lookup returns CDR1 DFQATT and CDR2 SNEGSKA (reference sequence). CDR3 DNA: TGCAGTGCTAGAGTCAGGCCACCCCTCCACTTT. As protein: CSARVRPPLHF.

DNA for the CDR3: TGTGCCAGCAGAACAGGGAAGGCTGGAAACACCATATATTTT. Encoded protein: CASRTGKAGNTIYF. The chain recombines TRBV28 with TRBJ1-3; a possible D gene is TRBD1 (6 bases). Trimming took off 6 bases at V and 2 bases at J, with 11 bases between the two ends. CDR1 MDHEN and CDR2 SYDVKM come from the germline V gene. CDR3 size: 14 residues.

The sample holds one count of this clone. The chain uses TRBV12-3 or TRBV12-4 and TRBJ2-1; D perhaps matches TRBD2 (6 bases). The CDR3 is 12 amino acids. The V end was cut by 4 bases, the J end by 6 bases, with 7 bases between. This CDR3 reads CASSWRGNEQFF. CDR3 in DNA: TGTGCCAGCAGTTGGAGGGGCAATGAGCAGTTCTTC.

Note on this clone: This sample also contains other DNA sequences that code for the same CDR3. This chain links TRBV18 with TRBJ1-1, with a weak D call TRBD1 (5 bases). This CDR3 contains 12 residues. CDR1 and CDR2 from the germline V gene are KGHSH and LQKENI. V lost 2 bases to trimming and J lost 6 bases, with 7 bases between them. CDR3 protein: CASSPGGSEAFF. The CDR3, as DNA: TGTGCCAGCTCACCAGGGGGGTCTGAAGCTTTCTTT.

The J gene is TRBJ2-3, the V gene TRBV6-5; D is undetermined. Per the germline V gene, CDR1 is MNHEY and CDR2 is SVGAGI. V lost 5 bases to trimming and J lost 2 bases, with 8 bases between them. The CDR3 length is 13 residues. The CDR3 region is CASSRDNTDTQYF. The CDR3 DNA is TGTGCCAGCAGTCGAGATAACACAGATACGCAGTATTTT.